Below, 30 T cell receptor beta chains from the same sample are listed, as sequenced in a study of T cell responses to AZD1222 COVID-19 vaccine. Clones were sequenced by immunoSEQ multiplex PCR, and TCRdb holds only the in-frame ones, with some missing. Of more than 80,000 clones listed, approximately 91% are singletons. Sequenced here: peripheral blood, sampled on day 0 of AZD1222 vaccination. All receptors derive from an adult in good health.

The chain employs TRBV10-1 and TRBJ2-1; D not certain. Trimming shortened V by 8 bases and J by 6 bases, and 5 bases separated the two germline ends. The CDR3 has 10 residues. Per the germline V gene, CDR1 is WNHNN and CDR2 is SYGVQD (reference sequence). In DNA form, the CDR3 reads TGCGCCAGCCGCGTCAATGAGCAGTTCTTC. Translating it yields CASRVNEQFF.

The chain couples TRBV12-3 or TRBV12-4 to TRBJ1-1; D unclear. V lost 1 base, J lost 10 bases, and 13 bases lay in between. This CDR3 has 13 residues. CDR3 loop: CASSLGTYGVAFF. The CDR3 region has the DNA TGTGCCAGCAGTTTAGGTACTTATGGTGTAGCTTTCTTT.

The chain joins TRBV18 to TRBJ1-1, with D unclear. The CDR3 has 17 amino acids. Germline values: CDR1 KGHSH, CDR2 LQKENI. V lost 0 bases to trimming and J lost 4 bases, with 18 bases between them. The CDR3 DNA reads TGTGCCAGCTCACCACCGCGCACCCCCGGTTGGGCCACTGAAGCTTTCTTT. It translates to CASSPPRTPGWATEAFF.

The chain couples TRBV7-2 to TRBJ2-2; D may correspond to TRBD1 or TRBD2 (5 bases each). Germline CDR1 SGHTA, CDR2 FQGNSA. This CDR3 spans 15 amino acids. V dropped 3 bases and J dropped 6 bases, with 14 bases sitting between them. The CDR3 DNA sequence: TGTGCCAGCAGCTTTCCGGGACCAGAGGCCGGGGAGCTGTTTTTT. Translated, it gives CASSFPGPEAGELFF.

This chain connects TRBV2 to TRBJ2-5, with D possibly TRBD2 on 5 matching bases. CDR1 SNHLY and CDR2 FYNNEI come from the germline V gene. Trimming cost V 4 bases and J 7 bases, with 13 bases left between them. The CDR3 covers 13 residues. The CDR3 region is CASSGVDLGTQYF. In nucleotides, the CDR3 is TGTGCCAGCAGTGGAGTGGACTTAGGGACCCAGTACTTC.

The V gene is TRBV4-1, the J gene TRBJ1-2; TRBD1 matches 8 bases. After removal of 5 bases from V and 9 bases from J, the junction contained 14 bases not matched to a gene. The CDR3 runs 15 residues. Germline V gene data show CDR1 as MGHRA and CDR2 as YSYEKL. CDR3 residues: CASSNRHRGLLSYTF. CDR3 coding DNA: TGCGCCAGCAGCAACCGCCACAGGGGGTTGCTTAGCTACACCTTC.

This clone was recorded once. The chain has TRBV6-5 and TRBJ2-1; 9 bases are shared with TRBD2. Unmatched junction bases numbered 7, after V lost 6 bases and J lost 4 bases. Germline-derived CDR1 and CDR2 are MNHEY and SVGAGI. This CDR3 comprises 15 residues. For the CDR3, the DNA is TGTGCCAGCAGCCAAGGACTAGCGCCTTACAATGAGCAGTTCTTC. This sequence encodes CASSQGLAPYNEQFF.

This chain links TRBV18 with TRBJ1-3; a weak D match, TRBD1 (5 bases). The V gene lost 3 bases and the J gene lost 0 bases, with 12 bases spanning the gap. Germline V gives CDR1 KGHSH, CDR2 LQKENI. This CDR3 region has 16 residues. The chain's CDR3 is CASSPNGANSGNTIYF. In nucleotides, the CDR3 is TGTGCCAGCTCACCCAACGGGGCCAACTCTGGAAACACCATATATTTT.

This chain connects TRBV7-2 to TRBJ2-3; D is undetermined. Germline lookup yields CDR1 SGHTA and CDR2 FQGNSA. The CDR3 runs 15 residues. The V and J ends lost 3 bases and 3 bases respectively, with 13 bases between them. CDR3 amino acids: CASSFTTDSTDTQYF. For the CDR3, the DNA is TGTGCCAGCAGCTTCACTACTGACTCTACAGATACGCAGTATTTT.

CDR3 bases: TGTGCCAGCTCATCATTAAGGGTGGACACTGAAGCTTTCTTT. It codes for CASSSLRVDTEAFF. The chain has TRBV18 and TRBJ1-1, with D unresolved. The CDR3 covers 14 residues. The V end lost 5 bases, the J end lost 3 bases, and 13 bases lay between the germline ends. CDR1 KGHSH and CDR2 LQKENI come from the germline V gene.

The gene calls are TRBV27 and TRBJ2-5; 15 nucleotides line up with TRBD2. V was clipped by 4 bases and J by 5 bases; unmatched bases: 5. Germline V gives CDR1 MNHEY, CDR2 SMNVEV (reference sequence). This CDR3 comprises 16 residues. CDR3 DNA: TGTGCCAGCAGTTGGACTAGCGGGGGGGCCGTGGAGACCCAGTACTTC. It specifies CASSWTSGGAVETQYF.

In its sample, this clone was seen once. This CDR3 reads CATSRDRQGRQPQHF. CDR3 DNA: TGTGCCACCAGCAGAGATCGTCAGGGTAGGCAGCCCCAGCATTTT. This chain connects TRBV15 to TRBJ1-5, with a tentative D call TRBD1 (5 bases). The CDR3 runs to 15 residues. From germline, CDR1 is LNHNV and CDR2 YYDKDF (reference sequence). Deletions cut 0 bases from V and 7 bases from J, with 13 bases between.

CDR3 sequence (DNA): TGTGCCAGCAGTGAACTGGGTTCGGGGGAGCAGTACTTC. Protein product: CASSELGSGEQYF. The chain employs TRBV6-1 and TRBJ2-7; possible D gene TRBD2, 5 bases. V lost 2 bases, J lost 7 bases, and 12 bases lay in between. The CDR3 totals 13 residues. CDR1 MNHNS and CDR2 SASEGT come from the germline V gene.

V and J are TRBV27 and TRBJ2-3; 7 bases match TRBD1. The J segment lost 6 bases and the V segment lost 3 bases, leaving 3 bases of the junction unmatched. Germline CDR1 MNHEY, CDR2 SMNVEV (reference sequence). CDR3 length: 13 residues. The CDR3 sequence: CASSFVRGDTQYF. CDR3 sequence (DNA): TGTGCCAGCAGTTTCGTCAGGGGGGATACGCAGTATTTT.

The chain carries TRBV28 and TRBJ1-2; D possibly corresponds to TRBD1 (5 bases). Deletions cut 5 bases from V and 6 bases from J, with 19 bases between. In germline, CDR1 is MDHEN, CDR2 SYDVKM. The CDR3 length is 15 residues. CDR3 protein: CASSGLWGVGNGYTF. The CDR3 DNA is TGTGCCAGCAGTGGATTGTGGGGGGTGGGAAATGGCTACACCTTC.

The DNA of the CDR3 is TGTGCCAGCAGTCCCTCGAGGGTAGGACAGCCCCAGCATTTT. This sequence encodes CASSPSRVGQPQHF. The chain is built from TRBV6-2 or TRBV6-3 and TRBJ1-5; D gene ambiguous. The CDR3 is made up of 14 amino acids. Germline values: CDR1 MNHEY, CDR2 SVGEGT. Trimming pared 5 bases from V and 7 bases from J, leaving 15 bases between.

The V and J genes are TRBV7-9 and TRBJ1-2, with no clear D. The germline V gene has CDR1 SEHNR and CDR2 FQNEAQ (reference sequence). The CDR3 contains 12 residues. V was clipped by 3 bases and J by 6 bases, with 8 bases between them. CDR3 nucleotide sequence: TGTGCCAGCAGCTTTTCAGTCCATGGCTACACCTTC. It yields the protein CASSFSVHGYTF. The entire variable domain, with the rest obtained from reference TRBV7-9 and TRBJ1-2, is as follows: DTGVSQNPRHKITKRGQNVTFRCDPISEHNRLYWYRQTLGQGPEFLTYFQNEAQLEKSRLLSDRFSAERPKGSFSTLEIQRTEQGDSAMYLCASSFSVHGYTFGSGTRLTVV.

This chain links TRBV6-5 with TRBJ1-1; D gene unclear. With 4 bases removed from V and 5 bases from J, the gap between germline ends came to 8 bases. CDR3 length equals 12 residues. Germline CDR1 and CDR2: MNHEY and SVGAGI. This CDR3 reads CASSFIGTEAFF. DNA for the CDR3: TGTGCCAGCAGTTTCATAGGGACTGAAGCTTTCTTT.

V gene TRBV6-5 combines with J gene TRBJ2-7, with 11 bases lining up with TRBD1. Germline V gene lookup returns CDR1 MNHEY and CDR2 SVGAGI. After removal of 7 bases from V and 2 bases from J, the junction contained 7 bases not matched to a gene. The CDR3 loop spans 15 amino acids. The CDR3 bases are TGTGCCAGCAAGTTCCGGGACAGGGGGACCTACGAGCAGTACTTC. Amino acid sequence: CASKFRDRGTYEQYF.

The chain uses TRBV18 and TRBJ2-1; D is unclear. This CDR3 contains 14 residues. The germline gives CDR1 KGHSH, CDR2 LQKENI. Trimming pared 3 bases from V and 3 bases from J, leaving 9 bases between. The CDR3 DNA follows: TGTGCCAGCTCACCTACGGACGGCTACAATGAGCAGTTCTTC. Its translation is CASSPTDGYNEQFF. Filled out from reference TRBV18 and TRBJ2-1, the complete variable domain reads NAGVMQNPRHLVRRRGQEARLRCSPMKGHSHVYWYRQLPEEGLKFMVYLQKENIIDESGMPKERFSAEFPKEGPSILRIQQVVRGDSAAYFCASSPTDGYNEQFFGPGTRLTVL.

The genes are TRBV10-3 and TRBJ2-3; TRBD1 matches 7 bases. The ends lost 6 bases at V and 3 bases at J; junction bases unmatched: 3. Germline V CDR1 and CDR2: ENHRY, SYGVKD. CDR3 size: 13 residues. The CDR3 DNA reads TGTGCCATCAGGGCGACAGGGACAGATACGCAGTATTTT. Encoded protein: CAIRATGTDTQYF.

This chain links TRBV6-6 with TRBJ2-3, with 8 bases identical to TRBD2. The CDR3 is made up of 15 amino acids. The V and J ends lost 7 bases and 8 bases, in that order; junction bases with no gene match: 14. CDR1 is MNHNY, CDR2 SVGAGI, per germline (reference sequence). Here the CDR3 reads CASTPPGGGQVTQYF. CDR3 in DNA: TGTGCCAGCACCCCCCCGGGGGGGGGCCAAGTTACGCAGTATTTT.

This clone was seen just once. The V gene is TRBV7-2, the J gene TRBJ1-5, with D hard to call. Germline CDR1 SGHTA, CDR2 FQGNSA. The CDR3 length is 13 residues. Trimming cost V 5 bases and J 3 bases, with 8 bases left between them. The CDR3 here is CASSPWLNQPQHF. The DNA of the CDR3 is TGTGCCAGCAGCCCCTGGCTCAATCAGCCCCAGCATTTT.

The chain combines TRBV7-2 with TRBJ1-1; D gene unclear. CDR1 is SGHTA, CDR2 FQGNSA, per germline. The CDR3 covers 11 residues. V shed 1 base and J shed 8 bases, with 5 bases lying between them. The CDR3 DNA follows: TGTGCCAGCAGCTTAGGACGAGAAGCTTTCTTT. It encodes CASSLGREAFF.

The chain has TRBV19 and TRBJ1-5, with TRBD1 matching over 10 bases. Trimming removed 4 bases from V and 3 bases from J; junction bases left unmatched: 6. CDR1 is LNHDA and CDR2 is SQIVND in the germline V gene (reference sequence). The length of the CDR3 is 16 residues. The CDR3 region has the DNA TGTGCCAGTAGTAGGGGGGGACAGGGGTACAATCAGCCCCAGCATTTT. Translation: CASSRGGQGYNQPQHF.

The chain carries TRBV14 and TRBJ1-2; weak D call: TRBD1 (5 bases). The CDR3 loop spans 14 amino acids. V gave up 1 base and J gave up 7 bases, with 13 bases separating them. CDR1 SGHDN and CDR2 FVKESK come from the germline V gene. CDR3 nucleotide sequence: TGTGCCAGCAGCCAAGGACAGAAGGCCCCTGGCTACACCTTC. Translating gives CASSQGQKAPGYTF.

The J gene is TRBJ2-5, the V gene TRBV9; D gene ambiguous. Trimming left V 4 bases short and J 4 bases short, with 11 bases between. In germline, CDR1 is SGDLS, CDR2 YYNGEE. There are 13 residues in the CDR3. The DNA of the CDR3 is TGTGCCAGCAGCCCGCGACTTCGAGAGACCCAGTACTTC. This gives the protein CASSPRLRETQYF.

This clone occurred once. The CDR3, as DNA: TGCGCCAGCAGCCAAGGTGAGCGCTATGGCTACACCTTC. It specifies CASSQGERYGYTF. The genes are TRBV4-1 and TRBJ1-2, with D uncertain. Trimming left V 1 base short and J 4 bases short, with 7 bases between. Per germline, CDR1 MGHRA and CDR2 YSYEKL. This CDR3 is built from 13 residues.

This chain links TRBV6-6 with TRBJ2-3, with 9 positions matching TRBD2. Trimming removed 0 bases from V and 6 bases from J; junction bases left unmatched: 7. Looked up from germline, CDR1 is MNHNY and CDR2 is SVGAGI (reference sequence). This CDR3 comprises 16 residues. The DNA for the CDR3 is TGTGCCAGCAGTTACTCTGGTAGCGGGGGATTGGATACGCAGTATTTT. Translating gives CASSYSGSGGLDTQYF.

The gene calls are TRBV4-3 and TRBJ2-7; 8 bases are a match to TRBD1. This CDR3 region has 15 residues. V shed 1 base and J 3 bases; nucleotides not matched to a gene: 5. The germline V gene has CDR1 LGHNA and CDR2 YSLEER. The CDR3 region is CASSQGRQGNYEQYF. The CDR3 nucleotides are TGCGCCAGCAGCCAAGGGCGACAGGGGAACTACGAGCAGTACTTC.